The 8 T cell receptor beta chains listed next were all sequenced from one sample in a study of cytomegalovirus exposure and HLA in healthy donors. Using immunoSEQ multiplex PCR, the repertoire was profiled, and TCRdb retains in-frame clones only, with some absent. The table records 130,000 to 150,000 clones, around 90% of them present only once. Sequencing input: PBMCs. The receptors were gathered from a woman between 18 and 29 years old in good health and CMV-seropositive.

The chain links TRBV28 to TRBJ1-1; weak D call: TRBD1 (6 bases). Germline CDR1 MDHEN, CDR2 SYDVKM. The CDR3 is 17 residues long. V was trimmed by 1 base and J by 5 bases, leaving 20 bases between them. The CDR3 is CASSLSSPRGITTEAFF. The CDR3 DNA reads TGTGCCAGCAGTTTATCATCTCCGAGGGGGATAACTACTGAAGCTTTCTTT.

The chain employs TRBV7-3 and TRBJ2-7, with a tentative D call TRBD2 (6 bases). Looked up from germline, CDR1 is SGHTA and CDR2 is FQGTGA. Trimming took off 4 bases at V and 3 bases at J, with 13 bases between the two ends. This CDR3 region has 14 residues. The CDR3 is CASSSVGGVYEQYF. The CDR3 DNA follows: TGTGCCAGCAGCTCCGTAGGAGGGGTCTACGAGCAGTACTTC.

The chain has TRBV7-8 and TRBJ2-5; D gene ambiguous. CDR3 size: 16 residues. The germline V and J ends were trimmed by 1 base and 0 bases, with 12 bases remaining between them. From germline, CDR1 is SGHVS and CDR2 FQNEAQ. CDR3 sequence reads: CASSLVANVNQETQYF. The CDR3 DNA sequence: TGTGCCAGCAGCTTAGTAGCCAACGTTAACCAAGAGACCCAGTACTTC.

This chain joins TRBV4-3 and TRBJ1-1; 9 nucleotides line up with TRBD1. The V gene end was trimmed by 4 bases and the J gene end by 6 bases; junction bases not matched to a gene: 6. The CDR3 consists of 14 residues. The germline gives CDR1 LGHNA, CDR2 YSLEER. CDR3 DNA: TGCGCCAGCAGCCGAGGGACAGGGAAGGCTGAAGCTTTCTTT. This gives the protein CASSRGTGKAEAFF.

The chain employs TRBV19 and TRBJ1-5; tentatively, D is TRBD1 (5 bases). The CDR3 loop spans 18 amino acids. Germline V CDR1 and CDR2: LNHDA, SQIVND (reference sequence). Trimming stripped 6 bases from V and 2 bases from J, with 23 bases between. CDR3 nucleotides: TGTGCCAGTAGCACCGGAGGGGCAACGGGGGTCCGCAATCAGCCCCAGCATTTT. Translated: CASSTGGATGVRNQPQHF.

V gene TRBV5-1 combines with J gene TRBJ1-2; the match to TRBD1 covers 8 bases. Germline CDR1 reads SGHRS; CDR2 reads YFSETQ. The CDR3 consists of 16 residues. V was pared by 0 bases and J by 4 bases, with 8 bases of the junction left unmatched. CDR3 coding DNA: TGCGCCAGCAGCTTGGATGGACAGGGTAGCATCTATGGCTACACCTTC. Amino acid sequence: CASSLDGQGSIYGYTF.

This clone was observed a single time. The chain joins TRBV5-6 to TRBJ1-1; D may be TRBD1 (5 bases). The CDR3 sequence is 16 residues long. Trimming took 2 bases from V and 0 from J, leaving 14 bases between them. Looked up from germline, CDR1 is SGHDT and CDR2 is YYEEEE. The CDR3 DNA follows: TGTGCCAGCAGCTTTAGGCTGGGGCAAATGAACACTGAAGCTTTCTTT. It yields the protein CASSFRLGQMNTEAFF.

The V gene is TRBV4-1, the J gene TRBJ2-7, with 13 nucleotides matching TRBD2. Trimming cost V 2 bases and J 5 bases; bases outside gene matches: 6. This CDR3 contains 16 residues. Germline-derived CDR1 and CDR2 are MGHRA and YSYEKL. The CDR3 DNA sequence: TGCGCCAGCAGCCAAACTAGCGGGAGGGCCCGGCACGAGCAGTACTTC. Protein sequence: CASSQTSGRARHEQYF.